This T cell receptor beta chain was found in a study of shared clonotypes between healthy human individuals. CD45RO-negative cells were positively selected for CCR7, leaving out terminally differentiated effector memory CD45RA+ cells. The assay was immunoSEQ multiplex PCR, and TCRdb's table has in-frame clones only and misses some. The data contain millions of clones, around 93% of them singletons. This CDR3 contains 17 residues. Per germline, CDR1 SNHLY and CDR2 FYNNEI. Trimming took 9 bases from V and 1 from J; bases not matched to a gene: 12. Sequencing used naive CD8+ T cells from PBMCs. The J gene is TRBJ2-2, the V gene TRBV2; 9 bases agree with TRBD2. The receptor comes from a man between 18 and 29 years old in good health. Some clones in this sample may be carry-over from other donors' samples. The CDR3 here is CASRTPRLAVNTGELFF. CDR3 bases: TGTGCCAGTAGGACTCCCCGACTAGCGGTGAACACCGGGGAGCTGTTTTTT.